This section outlines one T cell receptor (beta chain) sequence together with its context. Its specificity is not known. This sample is part of a study of CD8+ T cells in alopecia areata. Study-wide findings and caveats: Relative to mice, TCR sharing across patients was less clear, a difference possibly HLA-related. Sequencing of scalp samples also captures resident alphabeta T cells of normal skin. Higher clonality was seen in lesional scalp than in normal scalp, especially in alopecia totalis/universalis.

It was cDNA, reverse transcribed from extracted RNA, that served as the sequencing template. Measured with immunoSEQ multiplex PCR; TCRdb has only the in-frame clones, and not every one. The table includes 95,000 to 120,000 clones, approximately 59% detected once. Sorting of CD4+ and CD8+ T cells was performed on PBMCs. Material: CD8+ T cells sorted from blood. This TCR was recovered from a human donor in good health.

For the CDR3, the DNA is TGCGCCAGCAGCCAAGATTTTACGCTAGGGGGTCAGCCCCAGCATTTT. Its translation is CASSQDFTLGGQPQHF. V usage is TRBV4-3 and J usage is TRBJ1-5, with D perhaps matching TRBD1 (6 bases). CDR3 size: 16 residues. CDR1 and CDR2 (germline): LGHNA, YSLEER. V dropped 0 bases and J dropped 6 bases, with 15 bases sitting between them.